This entry is about one T cell receptor (beta chain). Its cognate antigen is unknown. This record comes from a study of cytomegalovirus exposure and HLA in healthy donors. The PCR used 60 Vbeta and 13 Jbeta primers. Repertoires were generated with immunoSEQ multiplex PCR, while TCRdb's copy carries only in-frame clones and drops some. The sample has roughly 160,000 clones; approximately 83% are singletons. Regarding the study as a whole: TCR association rates varied by HLA locus in a later analysis, with DRB1 highest and HLA-C lowest. CMV antigen specificity of a few CMV-associated chains was confirmed in vitro. Exclusion applied to some V segments, including TRBV6-2 and TRBV6-3, as they were indistinguishable. From TCR beta sequences, most subjects' HLA-A and HLA-B alleles were reportedly predicted accurately.

The CDR3 extends over 15 amino acids. Per germline, CDR1 MGHRA and CDR2 YSYEKL. Trimming took 1 base from V and 3 from J, leaving 13 bases between them. This receptor was identified in a young man in good health and CMV-seropositive. Input material: PBMCs. The chain links TRBV4-1 to TRBJ2-7; tentative D call: TRBD1 (6 bases). The CDR3 coding sequence is TGCGCCAGCAGCCAAGTGCAGGGGATGGGCTACGAGCAGTACTTC. This translates into CASSQVQGMGYEQYF.